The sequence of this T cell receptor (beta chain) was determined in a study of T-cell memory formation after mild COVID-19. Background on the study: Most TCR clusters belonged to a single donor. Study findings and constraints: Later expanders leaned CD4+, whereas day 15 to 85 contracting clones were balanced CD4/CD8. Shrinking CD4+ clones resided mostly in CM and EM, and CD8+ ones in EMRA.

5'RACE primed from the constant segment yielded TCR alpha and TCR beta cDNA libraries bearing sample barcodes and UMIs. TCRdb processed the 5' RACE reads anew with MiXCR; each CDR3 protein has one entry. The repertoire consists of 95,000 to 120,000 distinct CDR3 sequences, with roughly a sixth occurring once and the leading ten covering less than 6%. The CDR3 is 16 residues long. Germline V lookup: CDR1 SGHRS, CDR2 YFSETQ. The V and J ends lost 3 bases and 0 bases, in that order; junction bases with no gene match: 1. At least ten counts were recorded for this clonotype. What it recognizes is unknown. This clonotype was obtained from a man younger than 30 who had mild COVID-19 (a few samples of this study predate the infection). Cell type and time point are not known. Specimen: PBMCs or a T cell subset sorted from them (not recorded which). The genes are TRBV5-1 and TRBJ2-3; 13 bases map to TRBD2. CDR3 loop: CASSSGLAGSTDTQYF. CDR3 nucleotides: TGCGCCAGCAGCTCGGGACTAGCGGGGAGCACAGATACGCAGTATTTT.